This TCR beta chain was sequenced during a study of cytomegalovirus exposure and HLA in healthy donors. Overall study findings and caveats: Most sequenced TCRs were rare (though some public TCRs occurred in many donors). Later analysis showed TCR association rates varying by HLA locus, highest for DRB1 and lowest for HLA-C.

The PCR employed 60 Vbeta primers together with 13 Jbeta primers. TCRdb's table, derived via immunoSEQ multiplex PCR, lists solely in-frame clones and lacks some. Among about 130,000 clones listed, approximately 70% were seen once. Comments on this clone: The target antigen is unknown.

This CDR3 spans 17 amino acids. V shed 1 base and J 4 bases; nucleotides not matched to a gene: 7. In germline, CDR1 is MNHNS, CDR2 SASEGT. The source of this sequence is a human donor in good health. Sequenced input: PBMCs. V usage is TRBV6-1 and J usage is TRBJ1-1; 12 bases match TRBD1. CDR3 DNA: TGTGCCAGCAGTGAAGGGCGGGACAGGGGGCGCGGCACTGAAGCTTTCTTT. Translation: CASSEGRDRGRGTEAFF.